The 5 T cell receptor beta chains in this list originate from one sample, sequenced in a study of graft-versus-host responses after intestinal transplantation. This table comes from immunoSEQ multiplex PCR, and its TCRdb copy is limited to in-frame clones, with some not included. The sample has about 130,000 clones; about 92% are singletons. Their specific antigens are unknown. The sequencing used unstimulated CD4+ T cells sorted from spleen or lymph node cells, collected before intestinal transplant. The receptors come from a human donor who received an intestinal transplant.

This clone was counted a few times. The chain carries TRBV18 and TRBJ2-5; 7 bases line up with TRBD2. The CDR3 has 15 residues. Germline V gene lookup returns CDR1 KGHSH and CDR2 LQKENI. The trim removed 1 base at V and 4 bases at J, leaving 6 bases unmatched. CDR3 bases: TGTGCCAGCTCACCACGTCCTAGCGGTCGAGAGACCCAGTACTTC. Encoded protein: CASSPRPSGRETQYF. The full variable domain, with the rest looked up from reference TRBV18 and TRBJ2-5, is NAGVMQNPRHLVRRRGQEARLRCSPMKGHSHVYWYRQLPEEGLKFMVYLQKENIIDESGMPKERFSAEFPKEGPSILRIQQVVRGDSAAYFCASSPRPSGRETQYFGPGTRLLVL.

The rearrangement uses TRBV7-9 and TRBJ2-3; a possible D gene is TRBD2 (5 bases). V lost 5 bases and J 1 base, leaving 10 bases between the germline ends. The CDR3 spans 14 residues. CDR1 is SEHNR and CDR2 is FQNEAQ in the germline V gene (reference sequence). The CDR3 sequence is CASSHRGGTDTQYF. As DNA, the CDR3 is TGTGCCAGCAGCCACCGGGGTGGCACAGATACGCAGTATTTT.

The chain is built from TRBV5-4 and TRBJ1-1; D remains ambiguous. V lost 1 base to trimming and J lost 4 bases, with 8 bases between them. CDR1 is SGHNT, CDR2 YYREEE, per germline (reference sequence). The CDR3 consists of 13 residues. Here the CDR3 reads CASSLRRGTEAFF. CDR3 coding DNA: TGTGCCAGCAGCTTGAGGCGGGGCACTGAAGCTTTCTTT.

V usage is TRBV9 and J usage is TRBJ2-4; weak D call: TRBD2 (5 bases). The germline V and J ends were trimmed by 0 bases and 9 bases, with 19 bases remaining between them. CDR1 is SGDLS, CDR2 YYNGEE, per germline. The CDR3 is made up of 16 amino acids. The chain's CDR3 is CASSVGGQSPLGIQYF. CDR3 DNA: TGTGCCAGCAGCGTAGGAGGGCAAAGTCCTCTTGGCATTCAGTACTTC. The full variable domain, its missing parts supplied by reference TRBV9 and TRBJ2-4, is DSGVTQTPKHLITATGQRVTLRCSPRSGDLSVYWYQQSLDQGLQFLIQYYNGEERAKGNILERFSAQQFPDLHSELNLSSLELGDSALYFCASSVGGQSPLGIQYFGAGTRLSVL.

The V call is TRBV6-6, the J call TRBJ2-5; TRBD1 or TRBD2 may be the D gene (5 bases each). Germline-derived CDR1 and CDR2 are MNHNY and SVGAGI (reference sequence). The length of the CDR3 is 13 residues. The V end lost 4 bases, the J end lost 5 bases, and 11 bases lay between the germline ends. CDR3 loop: CASSSGWGETQYF. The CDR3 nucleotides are TGTGCCAGCAGTTCAGGATGGGGGGAGACCCAGTACTTC.